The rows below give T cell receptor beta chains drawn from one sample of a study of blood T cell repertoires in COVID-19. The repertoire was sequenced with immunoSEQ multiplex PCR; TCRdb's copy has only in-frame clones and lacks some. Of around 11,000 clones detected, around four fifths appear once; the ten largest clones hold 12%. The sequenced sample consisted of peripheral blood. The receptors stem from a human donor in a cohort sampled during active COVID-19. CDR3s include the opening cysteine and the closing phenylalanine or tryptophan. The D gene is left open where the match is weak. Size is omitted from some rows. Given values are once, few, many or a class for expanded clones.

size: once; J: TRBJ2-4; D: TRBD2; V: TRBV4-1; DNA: TGCGCCAGCAGCCAAGGAATATTACGGCGGGAGTCCAAAAACATTCAGTACTTC; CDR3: CASSQGILRRESKNIQYF
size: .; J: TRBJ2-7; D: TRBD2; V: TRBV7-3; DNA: TGTGCCAGCAGCCTCCTAGCGGAAAGCTCCTACGAGCAGTACTTC; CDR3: CASSLLAESSYEQYF
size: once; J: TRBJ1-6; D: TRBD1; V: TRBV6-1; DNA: TGTGCCAGCAGTGGTCACAGGGGACTGGCTAATTCACCCCTCCACTTT; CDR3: CASSGHRGLANSPLHF
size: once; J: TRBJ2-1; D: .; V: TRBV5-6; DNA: TGTGCCAGCAGCTTGGTACTAGATTCCCACAATGAGCAGTTCTTC; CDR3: CASSLVLDSHNEQFF
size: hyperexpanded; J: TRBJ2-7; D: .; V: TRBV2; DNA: TGTGCCAGCAGTGATAACAGGGCCCACGAGCAGTACTTC; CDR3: CASSDNRAHEQYF
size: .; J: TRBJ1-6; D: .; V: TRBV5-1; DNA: TGCGCCAGCAGCTTAAACAGTTATAATTCACCCCTCCACTTT; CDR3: CASSLNSYNSPLHF
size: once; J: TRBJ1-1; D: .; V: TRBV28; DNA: TGTGCCAGCAGTCCGCGGACAGCTGAAGCTTTCTTT; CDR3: CASSPRTAEAFF
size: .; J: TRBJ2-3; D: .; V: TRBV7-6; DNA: TGTGCCAGCAGCTTAGGTAGCTCTAGCACAGATACGCAGTATTTT; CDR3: CASSLGSSSTDTQYF
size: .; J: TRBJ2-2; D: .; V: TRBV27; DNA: TGTGCCAGCAGTTTAAGACAGCGAGTCAACACCGGGGAGCTGTTTTTT; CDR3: CASSLRQRVNTGELFF
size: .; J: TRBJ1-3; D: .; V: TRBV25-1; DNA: TGTGCCAGCAGTGAAGACGCGGGCTCTGGAAACACCATATATTTT; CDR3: CASSEDAGSGNTIYF
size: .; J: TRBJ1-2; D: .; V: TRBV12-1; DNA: TGTGCCAGCAGCTCCGCTCCAGGATACAGGGGGCGGATTGTTCTTCCTAACTATGGCTACACCTTC; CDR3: CASSSAPGYRGRIVLPNYGYTF
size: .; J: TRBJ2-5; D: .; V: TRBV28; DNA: TGTGCCAGCAGTTTCGGGACCCAGTACTTC; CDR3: CASSFGTQYF
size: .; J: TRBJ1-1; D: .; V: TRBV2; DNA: TGTGCCAGCAGGACGGGGAACACTGAAGCTTTCTTT; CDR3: CASRTGNTEAFF
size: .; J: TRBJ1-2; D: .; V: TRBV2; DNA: TGTGCCAGCAGAGGGGCGGGGAACTATGGCTACACCTTC; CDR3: CASRGAGNYGYTF
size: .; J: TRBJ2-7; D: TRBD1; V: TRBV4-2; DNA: TGTGCCAGCAGCCAAGATGGGGGGACAGGGTCCGAGCAGTACTTC; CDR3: CASSQDGGTGSEQYF
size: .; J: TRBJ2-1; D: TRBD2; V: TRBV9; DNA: TGTGCCAGCAGCTCGGGACTAGCGGGCTCCTACAATGAGCAGTTCTTC; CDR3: CASSSGLAGSYNEQFF
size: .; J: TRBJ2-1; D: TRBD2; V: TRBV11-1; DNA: TGTGCCAGCAGCTTATCCAGCGGGAGGGCCATTAGTGAGCAGTTCTTC; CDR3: CASSLSSGRAISEQFF
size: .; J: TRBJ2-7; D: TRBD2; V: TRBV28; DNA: TGTGCCAGCAGGGGCTCGGGACTAGCGGGGCCCGGGGGCGACGAGCAGTACTTC; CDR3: CASRGSGLAGPGGDEQYF
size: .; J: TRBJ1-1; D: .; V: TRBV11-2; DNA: TGTGCCAGCAGCTTCCGGGACTTTCCGAACACTGAAGCTTTCTTT; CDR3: CASSFRDFPNTEAFF
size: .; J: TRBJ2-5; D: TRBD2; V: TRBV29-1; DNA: TGCAGCGTATCTAGCGGGAGGGATAGAGAGACCCAGTACTTC; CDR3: CSVSSGRDRETQYF
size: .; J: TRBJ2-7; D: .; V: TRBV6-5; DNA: TGTGCCAGCGCAGGGTCAGTCCACGAGCAGTACTTC; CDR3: CASAGSVHEQYF
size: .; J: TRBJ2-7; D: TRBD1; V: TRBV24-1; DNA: TGTGCCACCAGTGACCCCGTCAGGGGGCACGAGCAGTACTTC; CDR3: CATSDPVRGHEQYF
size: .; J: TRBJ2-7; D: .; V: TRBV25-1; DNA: TGTGCCAGCAGTGATGGACAGAGGAGCTCCTACGAGCAGTACTTC; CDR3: CASSDGQRSSYEQYF
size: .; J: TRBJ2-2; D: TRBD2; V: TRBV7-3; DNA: TGTGCCAGCAGCTTAATCACTAGCGGGAACACCGGGGAGCTGTTTTTT; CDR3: CASSLITSGNTGELFF
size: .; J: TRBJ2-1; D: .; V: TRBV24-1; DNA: TGTGCCACTCAATCGGGGTCTCGTGAGCAGTTCTTC; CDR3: CATQSGSREQFF
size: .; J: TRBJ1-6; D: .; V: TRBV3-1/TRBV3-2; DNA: TGTGCCAGCAGCCACGGTTCGAGGACACCCCTCCACTTT; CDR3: CASSHGSRTPLHF
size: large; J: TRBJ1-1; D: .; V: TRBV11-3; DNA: TGTGCCAGCAGCTTGGGGGGTCCGAACACTGAAGCTTTCTTT; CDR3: CASSLGGPNTEAFF
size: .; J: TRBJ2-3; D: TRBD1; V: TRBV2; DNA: TGTGCCAGCGACAGGGGGACAGATACGCAGTATTTT; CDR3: CASDRGTDTQYF
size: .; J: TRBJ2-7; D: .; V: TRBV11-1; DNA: TGTGCCAGCAGCTTAGAAGCGAGCTCCTACGAGCAGTACTTC; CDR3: CASSLEASSYEQYF
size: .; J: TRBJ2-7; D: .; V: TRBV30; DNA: TGTGCCTGGGGATTCGGGTCCGACAGTAAGCAGTACTTC; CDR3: CAWGFGSDSKQYF
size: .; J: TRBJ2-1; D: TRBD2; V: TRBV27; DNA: TGTGCCAGCAGTTTTCCGAGGGCTAGCGGGAGTTTTCCCCCTTACAATGAGCAGTTCTTC; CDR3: CASSFPRASGSFPPYNEQFF
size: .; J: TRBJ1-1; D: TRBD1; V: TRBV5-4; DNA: TGTGCCAGCAGAAGGGACAGGGGACGGAACACTGAAGCTTTCTTT; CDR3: CASRRDRGRNTEAFF
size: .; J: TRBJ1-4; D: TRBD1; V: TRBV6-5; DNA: TGTGCCAGCAGTAAACAGGGGAGCGGTGAAAAACTGTTTTTT; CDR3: CASSKQGSGEKLFF
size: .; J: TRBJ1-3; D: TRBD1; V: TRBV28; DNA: TGTGCCAGCAGTCCCCGGGACAGGGGCTTAGGAAACACCATATATTTT; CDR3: CASSPRDRGLGNTIYF
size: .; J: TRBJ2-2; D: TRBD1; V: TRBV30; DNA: TGTGCCTGGAACCAGGGGGTTGGCACCGGGGAGCTGTTTTTT; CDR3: CAWNQGVGTGELFF
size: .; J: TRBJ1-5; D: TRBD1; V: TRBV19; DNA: TGTGCCAGTAGTATCCGGACAGGGGTGAATTGGGGACGCAATCAGCCCCAGCATTTT; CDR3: CASSIRTGVNWGRNQPQHF
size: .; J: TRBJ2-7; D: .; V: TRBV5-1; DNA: TGCGCCAGCAGAGGGCGGGCCCAAACTACCTACGAGCAGTACTTC; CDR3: CASRGRAQTTYEQYF
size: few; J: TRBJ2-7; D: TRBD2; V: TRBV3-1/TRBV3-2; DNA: TGTGCCAGCAGCCAATATCGACTAGCTGTGATTTACGAGCAGTACTTC; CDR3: CASSQYRLAVIYEQYF
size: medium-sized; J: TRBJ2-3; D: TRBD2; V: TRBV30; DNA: TGTGCCTGGGGGAACAGGACTAGCGGGTTCAATACGAGGTCAGATACGCAGTATTTT; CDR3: CAWGNRTSGFNTRSDTQYF
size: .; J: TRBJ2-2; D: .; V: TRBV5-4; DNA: TGTGCCAGCAGCTTGGGCGGAGGGCGGGAGCTGTTTTTT; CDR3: CASSLGGGRELFF
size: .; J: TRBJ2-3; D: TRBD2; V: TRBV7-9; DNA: TGTGCCAGCAGCCCCGCGAGACTAGCGGCGAGCACAGATACGCAGTATTTT; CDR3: CASSPARLAASTDTQYF
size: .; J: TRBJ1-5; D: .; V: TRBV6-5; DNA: TGTGCCAGCAGGCCTAGGGGGAGAGGGCAGCCCCAGCATTTT; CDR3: CASRPRGRGQPQHF
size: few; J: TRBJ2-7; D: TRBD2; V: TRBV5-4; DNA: TGTGCCAGCAGCTTGGCCTCTAGCGGGAGGTTCTACGAGCAGTACTTC; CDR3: CASSLASSGRFYEQYF
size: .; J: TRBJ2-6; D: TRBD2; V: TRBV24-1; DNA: TGTGCCACCAGTGACTCGTTAGGGGCGGGAGGGCCTTATGGGGCCAACGTCCTGACTTTC; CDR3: CATSDSLGAGGPYGANVLTF
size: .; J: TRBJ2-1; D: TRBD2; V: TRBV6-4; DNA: TGTGCCAGCAGTCCTGCGGGAGATTACAATGAGCAGTTCTTC; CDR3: CASSPAGDYNEQFF
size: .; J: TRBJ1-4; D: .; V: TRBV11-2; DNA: TGTGCCACCGAATCGGAGGGACTGTTTTTT; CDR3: CATESEGLFF